This T cell receptor (beta chain) came from a study of blood T cells in healthy people across ages. Remarks on this clonotype: Its antigen remains unknown.

Through a sample-barcoded 5' primer and a J-beta primer mix, a second PCR was run for roughly 6 to 12 cycles. TCRdb redid the calling of the 5' RACE reads with MiXCR, one entry per CDR3 protein. Of some 800,000 distinct CDR3 sequences listed, roughly 25% were seen once; the top ten hold approximately 4%. Study observations and caveats: TCR beta diversity correlated strongly with naive T cell percentage.

V lost 3 bases and J lost 4, with 9 bases in between. CDR1 is SQVTM, CDR2 ANQGSEA, per germline. The CDR3 is 12 amino acids. These sequences were also reported in another study, on T cells of mothers and their children. That paper adds: Per mother, over 8.5 million TCR beta CDR3 reads were obtained; per child, approximately 3 million.

The chain joins TRBV29-1 to TRBJ2-5, with no clear D. The receptor comes from a boy aged 5-17 years in good health. Sequencing input: blood. CDR3 coding DNA: TGCAGCGTTGACCTGGGTCGAGAGACCCAGTACTTC. Translating it yields CSVDLGRETQYF.